This TCR beta chain comes out of a study of CD8 T cells in Susac syndrome. This clonotype appeared a few times. Germline V gene data show CDR1 as MNHEY and CDR2 as SVGEGT. The length of the CDR3 is 14 residues. Deletions cut 5 bases from V and 0 bases from J, with 10 bases between. It was with random hexamers that roughly 0.45 to 1 ug RNA was reverse transcribed. With immunoSEQ multiplex PCR, TCR beta CDR3 was amplified across 54 Vbeta and 13 Jbeta. TCRdb itself ran the immunoSEQ multiplex PCR reads through MiXCR, one entry per CDR3 protein. This table holds about 150,000 distinct CDR3 sequences, approximately 95% found once.

This rearrangement joins TRBV6-2 or TRBV6-3 to TRBJ1-1; no firm D call. Sequenced sample: CD4+ T cells from PBMCs. This sequence was found in a human donor with multiple sclerosis. The CDR3 DNA reads as TGTGCCAGCAGTCGGGAAGGACTGAACACTGAAGCTTTCTTT. Protein sequence: CASSREGLNTEAFF.